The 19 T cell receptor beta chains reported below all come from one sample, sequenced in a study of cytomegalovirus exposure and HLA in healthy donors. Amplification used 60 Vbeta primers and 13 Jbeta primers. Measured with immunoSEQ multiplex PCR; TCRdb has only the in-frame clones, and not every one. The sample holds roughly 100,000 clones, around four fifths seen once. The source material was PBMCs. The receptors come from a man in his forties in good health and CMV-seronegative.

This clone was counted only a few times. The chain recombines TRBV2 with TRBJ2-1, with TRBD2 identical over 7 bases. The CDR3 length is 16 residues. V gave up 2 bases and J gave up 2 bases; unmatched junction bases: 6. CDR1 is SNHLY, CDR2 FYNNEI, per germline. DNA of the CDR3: TGTGCCAGCAGTGAACTGGGCGGGGGTACCTACAATGAGCAGTTCTTC. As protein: CASSELGGGTYNEQFF.

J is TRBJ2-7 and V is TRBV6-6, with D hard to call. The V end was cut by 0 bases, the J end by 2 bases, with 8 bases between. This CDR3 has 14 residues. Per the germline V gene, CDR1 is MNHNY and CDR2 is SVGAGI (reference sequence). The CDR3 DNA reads TGTGCCAGCAGTTACTCCAGGCCTGCCTACGAGCAGTACTTC. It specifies CASSYSRPAYEQYF.

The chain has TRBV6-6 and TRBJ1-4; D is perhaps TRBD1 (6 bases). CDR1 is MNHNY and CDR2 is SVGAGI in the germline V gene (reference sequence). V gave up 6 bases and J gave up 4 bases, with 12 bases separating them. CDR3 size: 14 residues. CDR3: CASSRQASNEKLFF. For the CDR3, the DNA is TGTGCCAGCAGCCGACAGGCGAGTAATGAAAAACTGTTTTTT.

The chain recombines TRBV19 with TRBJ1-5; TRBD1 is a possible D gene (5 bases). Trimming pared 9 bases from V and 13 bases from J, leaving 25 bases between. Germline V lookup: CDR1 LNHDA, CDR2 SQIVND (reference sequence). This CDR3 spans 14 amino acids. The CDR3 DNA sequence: TGTGCCAGCACCACTGGCCCAGTCGGGGGATTTCAGCATTTT. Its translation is CASTTGPVGGFQHF.

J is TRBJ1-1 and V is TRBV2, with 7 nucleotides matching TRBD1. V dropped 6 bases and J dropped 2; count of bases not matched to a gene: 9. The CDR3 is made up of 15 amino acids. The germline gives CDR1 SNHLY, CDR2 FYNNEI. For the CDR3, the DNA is TGTGCCAGCAGCAAAGAGGGACAGCCAAACACTGAAGCTTTCTTT. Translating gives CASSKEGQPNTEAFF.

The CDR3: CASREMGGSYNEQFF. DNA of the CDR3: TGTGCCAGCAGGGAGATGGGGGGCTCCTACAATGAGCAGTTCTTC. V gene TRBV2 combines with J gene TRBJ2-1; possibly TRBD2 for D (6 bases). Trimming took 6 bases from V and 0 from J, leaving 12 bases between them. Germline assignment: CDR1 SNHLY and CDR2 FYNNEI. The CDR3 is made up of 15 amino acids.

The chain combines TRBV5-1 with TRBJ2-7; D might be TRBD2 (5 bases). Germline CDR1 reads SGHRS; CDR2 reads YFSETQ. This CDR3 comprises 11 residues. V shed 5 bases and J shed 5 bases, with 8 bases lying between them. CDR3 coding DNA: TGCGCCAGCAGGTGGGAGAACGAGCAGTACTTC. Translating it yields CASRWENEQYF. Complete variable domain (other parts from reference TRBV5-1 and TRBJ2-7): KAGVTQTPRYLIKTRGQQVTLSCSPISGHRSVSWYQQTPGQGLQFLFEYFSETQRNKGNFPGRFSGRQFSNSRSEMNVSTLELGDSALYLCASRWENEQYFGPGTRLTVT.

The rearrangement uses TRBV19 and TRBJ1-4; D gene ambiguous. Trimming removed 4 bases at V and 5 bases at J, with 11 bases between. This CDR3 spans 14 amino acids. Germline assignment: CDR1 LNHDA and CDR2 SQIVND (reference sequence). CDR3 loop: CASSTFTINEKLFF. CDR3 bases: TGTGCCAGTAGTACTTTCACTATAAATGAAAAACTGTTTTTT.

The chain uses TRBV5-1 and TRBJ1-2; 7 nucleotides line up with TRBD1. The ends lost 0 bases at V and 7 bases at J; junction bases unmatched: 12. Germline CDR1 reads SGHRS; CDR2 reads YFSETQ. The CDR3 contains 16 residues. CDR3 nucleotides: TGCGCCAGCAGCTTGGTAGGGGGCAAATGGGGAAGTGGCTACACCTTC. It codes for CASSLVGGKWGSGYTF.

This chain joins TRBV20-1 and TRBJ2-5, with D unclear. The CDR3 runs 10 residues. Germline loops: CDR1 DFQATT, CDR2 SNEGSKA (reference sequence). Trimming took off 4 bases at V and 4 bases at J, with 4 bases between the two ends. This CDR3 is CSATLETQYF. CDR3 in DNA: TGCAGTGCTACCCTAGAGACCCAGTACTTC.

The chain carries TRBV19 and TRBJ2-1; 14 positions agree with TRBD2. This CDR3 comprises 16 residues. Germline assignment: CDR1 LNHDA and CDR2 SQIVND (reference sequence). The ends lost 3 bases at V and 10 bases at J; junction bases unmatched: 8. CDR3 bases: TGTGCCAGTAGTATGACTAGCGGGGGGGCCCCGGTCGAGCAGTTCTTC. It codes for CASSMTSGGAPVEQFF.

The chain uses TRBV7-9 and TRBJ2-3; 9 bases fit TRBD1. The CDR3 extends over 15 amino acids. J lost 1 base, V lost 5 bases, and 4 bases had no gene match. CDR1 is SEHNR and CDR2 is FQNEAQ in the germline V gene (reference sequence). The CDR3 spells CASSQTGGGTDTQYF. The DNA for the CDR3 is TGTGCCAGCAGCCAGACAGGGGGAGGCACAGATACGCAGTATTTT.

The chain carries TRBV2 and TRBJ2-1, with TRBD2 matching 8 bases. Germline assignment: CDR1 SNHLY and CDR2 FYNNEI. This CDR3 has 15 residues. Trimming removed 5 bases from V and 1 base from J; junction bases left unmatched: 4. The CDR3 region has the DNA TGTGCCAGCAGTCTCCGGGGGGGTTCCTACAATGAGCAGTTCTTC. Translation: CASSLRGGSYNEQFF.

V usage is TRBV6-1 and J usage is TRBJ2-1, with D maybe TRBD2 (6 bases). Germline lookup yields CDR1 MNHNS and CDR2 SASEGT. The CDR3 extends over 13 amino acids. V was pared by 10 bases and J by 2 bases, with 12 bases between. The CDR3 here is CATLGGTYNEQFF. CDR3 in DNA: TGTGCCACATTGGGGGGTACCTACAATGAGCAGTTCTTC.

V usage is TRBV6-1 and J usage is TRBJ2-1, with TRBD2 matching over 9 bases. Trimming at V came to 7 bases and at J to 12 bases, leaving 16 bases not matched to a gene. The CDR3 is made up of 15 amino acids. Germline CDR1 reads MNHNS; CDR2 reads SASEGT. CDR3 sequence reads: CASTEGLAWVSRQFF. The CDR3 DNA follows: TGTGCCAGCACCGAAGGACTAGCGTGGGTATCAAGGCAGTTCTTC.

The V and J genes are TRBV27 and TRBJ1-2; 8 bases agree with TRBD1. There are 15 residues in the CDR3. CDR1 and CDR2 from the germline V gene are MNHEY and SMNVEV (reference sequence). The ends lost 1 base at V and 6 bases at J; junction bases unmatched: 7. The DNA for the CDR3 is TGTGCCAGCAGTTTATTATCAGGGGGCGGTCATGGCTACACCTTC. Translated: CASSLLSGGGHGYTF.

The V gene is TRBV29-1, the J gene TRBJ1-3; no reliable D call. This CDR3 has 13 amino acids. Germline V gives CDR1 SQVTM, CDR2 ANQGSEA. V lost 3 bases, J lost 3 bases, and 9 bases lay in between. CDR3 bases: TGCAGCGTTGAGGAGGGCGGTGGAAACACCATATATTTT. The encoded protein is CSVEEGGGNTIYF.

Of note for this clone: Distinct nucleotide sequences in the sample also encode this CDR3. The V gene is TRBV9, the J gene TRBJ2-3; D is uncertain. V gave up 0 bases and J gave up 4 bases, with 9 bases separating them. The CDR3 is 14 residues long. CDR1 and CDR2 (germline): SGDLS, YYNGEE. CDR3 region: CASSVDGRSDTQYF. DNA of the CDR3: TGTGCCAGCAGCGTAGACGGCAGGTCAGATACGCAGTATTTT.

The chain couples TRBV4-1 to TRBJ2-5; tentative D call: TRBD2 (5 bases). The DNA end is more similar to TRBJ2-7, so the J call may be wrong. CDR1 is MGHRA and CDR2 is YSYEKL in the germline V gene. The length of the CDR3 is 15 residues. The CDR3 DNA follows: TGCGCCAGCAGCCAAGGTGTGGGGAGCTCCTACGAGCAGTACTTC. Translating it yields CASSQGVGSSYEQYF.